This T cell receptor (beta chain) was captured in a study of T cell changes during pregnancy in multiple sclerosis. The CDR3 sequence is 13 residues long. Germline CDR1 MNHNS, CDR2 SASEGT. V lost 6 bases and J 8 bases, leaving 16 bases between the germline ends. Clones were read by immunoSEQ multiplex PCR, and TCRdb kept only the in-frame ones, dropping some. The sample includes 90,000 to 100,000 clones, about 91% of them seen just once. The V gene is TRBV6-1, the J gene TRBJ1-2; the D gene is possibly TRBD1 (6 bases). The sequencing here drew on peripheral blood, taken after pregnancy. The TCR sequence derives from a female donor in good health, enrolled as a control in a pregnancy study. As DNA, the CDR3 is TGTGCCAGCAGACAGGGTCCGTCTCACGGCTACACCTTC. Its protein product is CASRQGPSHGYTF.